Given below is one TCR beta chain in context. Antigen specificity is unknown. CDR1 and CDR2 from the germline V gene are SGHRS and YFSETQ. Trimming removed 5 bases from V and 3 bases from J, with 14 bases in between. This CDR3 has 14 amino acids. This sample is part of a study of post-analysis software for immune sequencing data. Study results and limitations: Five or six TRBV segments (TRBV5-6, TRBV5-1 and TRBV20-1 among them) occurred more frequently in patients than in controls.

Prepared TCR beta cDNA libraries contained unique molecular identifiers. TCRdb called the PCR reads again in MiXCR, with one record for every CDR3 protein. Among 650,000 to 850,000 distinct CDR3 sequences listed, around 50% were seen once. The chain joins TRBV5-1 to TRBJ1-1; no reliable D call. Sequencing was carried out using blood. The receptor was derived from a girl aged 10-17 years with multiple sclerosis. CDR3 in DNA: TGCGCCAGCAGGTCGGAGCCGGATTACACTGAAGCTTTCTTT. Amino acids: CASRSEPDYTEAFF.